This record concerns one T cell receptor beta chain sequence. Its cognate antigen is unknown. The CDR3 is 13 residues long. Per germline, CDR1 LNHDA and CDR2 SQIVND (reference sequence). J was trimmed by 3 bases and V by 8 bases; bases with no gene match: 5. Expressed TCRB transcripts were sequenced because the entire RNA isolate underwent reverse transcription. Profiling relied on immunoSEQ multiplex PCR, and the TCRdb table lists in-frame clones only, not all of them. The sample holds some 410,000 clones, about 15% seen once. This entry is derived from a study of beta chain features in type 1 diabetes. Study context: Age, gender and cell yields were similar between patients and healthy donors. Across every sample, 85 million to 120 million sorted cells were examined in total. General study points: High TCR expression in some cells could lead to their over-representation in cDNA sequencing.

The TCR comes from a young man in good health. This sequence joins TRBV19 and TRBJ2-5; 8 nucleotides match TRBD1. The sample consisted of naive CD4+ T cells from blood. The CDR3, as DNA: TGTGCCAGTGGACAGGGAATTGAAGAGACCCAGTACTTC. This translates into CASGQGIEETQYF.